The sequence of this TCR beta chain was determined in a study of blood T cell repertoires in COVID-19. Measured with immunoSEQ multiplex PCR; TCRdb has only the in-frame clones, and not every one. The sample has more than 65,000 clones, under 80% seen once. With V trimmed by 3 bases and J by 6 bases, 3 bases remained unmatched. The germline CDR1 and CDR2 sequences are MDHEN and SYDVKM. CDR3 length: 15 amino acids. The sample consisted of peripheral blood. This TCR was recovered from a woman older than 75 with active or convalescent COVID-19. This chain connects TRBV28 to TRBJ1-4; 11 nucleotides align to TRBD1. The CDR3 loop reads CASSFPGQGDEKLFF. In DNA, the CDR3 is TGTGCCAGCAGTTTCCCGGGACAGGGGGATGAAAAACTGTTTTTT.